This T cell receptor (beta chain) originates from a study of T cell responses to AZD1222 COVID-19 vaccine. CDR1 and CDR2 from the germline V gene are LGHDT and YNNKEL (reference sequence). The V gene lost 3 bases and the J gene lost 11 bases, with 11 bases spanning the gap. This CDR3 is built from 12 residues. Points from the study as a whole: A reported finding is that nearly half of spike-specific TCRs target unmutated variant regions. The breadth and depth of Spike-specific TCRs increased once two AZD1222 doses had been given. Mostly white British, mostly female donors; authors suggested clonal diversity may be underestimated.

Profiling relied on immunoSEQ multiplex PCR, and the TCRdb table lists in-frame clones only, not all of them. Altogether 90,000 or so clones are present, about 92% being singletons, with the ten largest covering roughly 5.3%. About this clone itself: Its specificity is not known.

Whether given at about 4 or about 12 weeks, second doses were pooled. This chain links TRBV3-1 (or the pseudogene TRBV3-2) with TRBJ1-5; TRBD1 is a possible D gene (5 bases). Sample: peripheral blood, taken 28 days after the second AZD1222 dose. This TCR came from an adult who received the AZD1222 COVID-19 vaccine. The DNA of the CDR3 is TGTGCCAGCAGCCACGGGGGGTGGGCCCAGCATTTT. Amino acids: CASSHGGWAQHF.